The table lists the clone carrying this T cell receptor beta chain with a few counts. Its target is not known. Germline and genes: mouse. The read ends 4 residues shy of where the CDR3 ends; the end is completed using the germline J gene. Isolated RNA was reverse transcribed into cDNA used as the sequencing template. Assay used: immunoSEQ multiplex PCR; TCRdb lists only in-frame clones, some missing. The repertoire shows around 18,000 clones, none seen only once; the top ten take 31%. The data were obtained in a study of CD8+ T cells in alopecia areata. Study-level information: C3H/HeJ graft donors with spontaneous alopecia, aged roughly 6-12 months, supplied skin that was transplanted onto female C3H/HeJ mice aged roughly 6-11 weeks. General study points: Among patients, TCR sharing was less clear than in mice, a difference possibly due in part to HLA diversity in the patient population. Alphabeta T cells residing in normal skin are also sequenced in scalp samples. Compared with normal scalp, lesional scalp had higher clonality and more expanded CD8+ clones.

Germline V CDR1 and CDR2: FNHDT, SITEND (reference sequence). V was pared by 4 bases and J by 2 bases, with 11 bases between. This CDR3 is built from 14 residues. Using CD4, CD8alpha, NKG2D, NKG2ACE and other markers, pooled cutaneous lymph node cells were sorted. The TCR comes from a C3H/HeJ mouse with alopecia areata. This line is of MHC haplotype H2-k. This chain links TRBV19 with TRBJ2-4; the D gene is possibly TRBD2 (6 bases). The sequenced sample was CD8+ T cells sorted from a lymph node. CDR3 DNA, as far as it was read: TGTGCCAGCAGTCCCCGACTGGATCAAAAC. Its translation: CASSPRLDQN. The full CDR3 reads CASSPRLDQNTLYF.